The present entry profiles one TCR beta chain with its context. Trimming shortened V by 0 bases and J by 3 bases, and 13 bases separated the two germline ends. From germline, CDR1 is SGDLS and CDR2 YYNGEE. The CDR3 loop spans 17 amino acids. The data belong to a study of CD8 T cells in ankylosing spondylitis. In making TCR beta libraries, quantitative 5'-RACE with molecular barcodes was used. TCRdb reanalysed the 5' RACE reads using MiXCR and keeps one entry per CDR3 protein. In the table there are 210,000 or so distinct CDR3 sequences, around 8% of which are singletons. The rearrangement uses TRBV9 and TRBJ2-6, with TRBD1 as a possible D gene (5 bases). The sample comprised blood, either unsorted or a sorted T cell fraction (not recorded which). This clonotype was obtained from a female donor with ankylosing spondylitis or in good health (not recorded which). The CDR3, as DNA: TGTGCCAGCAGCGTAGGGGGTGGGGCAGGTGGGGCCAACGTCCTGACTTTC. Its translation is CASSVGGGAGGANVLTF.